This TCR beta chain was captured in a study of cytomegalovirus exposure and HLA in healthy donors. PCR was performed using 60 Vbeta and 13 Jbeta primers. Assay: immunoSEQ multiplex PCR; the TCRdb copy retains only in-frame clones and omits some. The table has more than 65,000 clones, about 70% seen once; the top ten hold over 3%. CDR1 and CDR2 from the germline V gene are SGDLS and YYNGEE. This CDR3 is built from 14 residues. Trimming shortened V by 0 bases and J by 3 bases, and 7 bases separated the two germline ends. In this sample, this clone turned up a few times. The sample contains more than one DNA sequence encoding this CDR3.

The chain links TRBV9 to TRBJ1-5; tentatively, D is TRBD1 (5 bases). The material sequenced was PBMCs. The sequence was collected from a man aged 40-49 years in good health and CMV-seronegative. CDR3 residues: CASSVDGANQPQHF. For the CDR3, the DNA is TGTGCCAGCAGCGTAGATGGGGCCAATCAGCCCCAGCATTTT.